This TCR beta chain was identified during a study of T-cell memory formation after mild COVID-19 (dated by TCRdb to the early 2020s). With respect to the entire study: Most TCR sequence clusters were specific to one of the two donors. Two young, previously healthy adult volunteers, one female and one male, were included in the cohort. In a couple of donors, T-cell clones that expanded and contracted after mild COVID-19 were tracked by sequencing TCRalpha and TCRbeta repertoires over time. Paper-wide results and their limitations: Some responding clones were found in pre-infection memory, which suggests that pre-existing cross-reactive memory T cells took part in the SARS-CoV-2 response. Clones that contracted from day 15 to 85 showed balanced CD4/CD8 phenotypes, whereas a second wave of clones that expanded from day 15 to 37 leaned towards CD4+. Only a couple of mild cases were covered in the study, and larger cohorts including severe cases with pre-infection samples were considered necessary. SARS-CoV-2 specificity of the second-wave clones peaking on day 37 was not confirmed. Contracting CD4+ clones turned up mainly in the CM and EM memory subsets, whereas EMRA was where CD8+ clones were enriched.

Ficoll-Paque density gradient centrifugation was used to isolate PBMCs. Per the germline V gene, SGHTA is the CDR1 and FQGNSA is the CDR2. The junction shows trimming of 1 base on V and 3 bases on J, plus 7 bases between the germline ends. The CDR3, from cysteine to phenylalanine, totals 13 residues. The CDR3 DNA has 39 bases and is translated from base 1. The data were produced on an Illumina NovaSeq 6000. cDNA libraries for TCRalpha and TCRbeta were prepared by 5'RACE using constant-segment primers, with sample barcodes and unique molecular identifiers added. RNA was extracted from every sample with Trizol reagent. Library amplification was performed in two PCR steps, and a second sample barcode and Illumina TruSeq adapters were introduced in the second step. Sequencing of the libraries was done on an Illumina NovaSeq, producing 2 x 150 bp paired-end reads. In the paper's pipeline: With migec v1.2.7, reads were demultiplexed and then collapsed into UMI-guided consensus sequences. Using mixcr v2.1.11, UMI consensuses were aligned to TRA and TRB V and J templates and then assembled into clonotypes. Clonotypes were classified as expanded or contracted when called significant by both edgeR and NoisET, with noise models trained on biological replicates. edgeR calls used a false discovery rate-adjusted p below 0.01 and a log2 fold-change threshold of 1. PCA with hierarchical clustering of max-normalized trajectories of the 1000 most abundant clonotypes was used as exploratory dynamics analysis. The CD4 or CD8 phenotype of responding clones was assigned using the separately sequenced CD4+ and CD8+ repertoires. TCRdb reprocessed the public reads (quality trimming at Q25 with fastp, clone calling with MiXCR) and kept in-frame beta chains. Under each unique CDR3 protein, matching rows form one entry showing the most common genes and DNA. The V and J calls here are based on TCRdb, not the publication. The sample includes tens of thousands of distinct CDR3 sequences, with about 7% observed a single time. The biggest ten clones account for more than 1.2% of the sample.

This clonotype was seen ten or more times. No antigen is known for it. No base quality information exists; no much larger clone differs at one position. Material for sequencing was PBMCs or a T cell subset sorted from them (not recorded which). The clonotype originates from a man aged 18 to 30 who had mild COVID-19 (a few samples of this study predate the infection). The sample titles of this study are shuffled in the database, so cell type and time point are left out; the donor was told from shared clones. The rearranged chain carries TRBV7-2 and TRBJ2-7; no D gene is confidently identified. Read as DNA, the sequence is TGTGCCAGCAGCTTAGACTATGGCTACGAGCAGTACTTC. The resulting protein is CASSLDYGYEQYF.